This TCR beta chain originates from a study of T-cell reconstitution after alpha-beta-depleted transplantation in children. Per the germline V gene, CDR1 is SGHDN and CDR2 is FVKESK. V shed 4 bases, J shed 1 base, and the junction held 7 bases outside the gene matches. This CDR3 is 17 amino acids long. As regards this clonotype: What it binds is unknown.

Unique molecular identifiers tagged the TCRbeta library. TCRdb processed the PCR reads anew with MiXCR; each CDR3 protein has one entry. The sample lists fewer than 350,000 distinct CDR3 sequences; about a tenth were seen once. General study findings and limits: Reportedly, roughly two months post-transplant, alpha-beta T cells arose from several hundred expanded graft clones. At day 60, the high TCRbeta diversity found in some patients originated from recipient T cells and thymic progenitors that had survived. At the one-year point after transplant, T-cell counts and TCRbeta diversity were found to come mostly from T cells that had been newly produced.

The specimen comprised PBMCs, sampled before TCRalphabeta/CD19-depleted stem cell transplant. The clonotype originates from a boy less than two years old with acute myeloid leukemia, due to receive a stem cell transplant. This sequence joins TRBV14 and TRBJ2-2, with 9 bases fitting TRBD1. The CDR3, as DNA: TGTGCCAGCAGCCGCCTAAAGGGACAGGGGAACACCGGGGAGCTGTTTTTT. Its translation is CASSRLKGQGNTGELFF.